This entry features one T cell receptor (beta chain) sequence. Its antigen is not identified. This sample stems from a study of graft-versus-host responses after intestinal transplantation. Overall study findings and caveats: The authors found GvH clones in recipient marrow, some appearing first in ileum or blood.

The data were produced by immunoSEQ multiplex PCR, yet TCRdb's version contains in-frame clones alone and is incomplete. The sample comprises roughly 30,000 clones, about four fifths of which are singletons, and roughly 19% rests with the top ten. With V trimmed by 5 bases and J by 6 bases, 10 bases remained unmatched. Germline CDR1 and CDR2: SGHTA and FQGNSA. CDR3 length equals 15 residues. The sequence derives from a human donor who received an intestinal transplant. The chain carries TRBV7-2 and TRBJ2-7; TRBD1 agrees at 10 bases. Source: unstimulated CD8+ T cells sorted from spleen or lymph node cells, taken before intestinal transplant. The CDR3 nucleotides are TGTGCCAGCAGCCCCCACCGGGACAGGGGTCCCGAGCAGTACTTC. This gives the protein CASSPHRDRGPEQYF.